The entry below describes one T cell receptor (beta chain). The method was immunoSEQ multiplex PCR; TCRdb's version includes in-frame clones alone and lacks a portion of them. This sample has millions of clones; over 85% occur once, and the top ten carry roughly 0.36%. Germline CDR1 reads LGHNA; CDR2 reads YNFKEQ. Trimming removed 0 bases at V and 7 bases at J, with 15 bases between. The CDR3 spans 16 residues. This specimen belongs to a study of shared clonotypes between healthy human individuals. All the donors were Caucasian adults who lived in Nashville, Tennessee. The source material was naive CD4+ T cells from PBMCs. Subset reported: CD45RA+ positively selected. The TCR sequence derives from a man younger than 35 in good health. Some clones in this sample may be carry-over from other donors' samples. V usage is TRBV4-2 and J usage is TRBJ1-4; TRBD1 might be the D (6 bases). CDR3 protein: CASSQEGAGSGEKLFF. In DNA, the CDR3 is TGTGCCAGCAGCCAAGAGGGGGCGGGGTCGGGTGAAAAACTGTTTTTT.